This entry lists 4 T cell receptor beta chains sequenced from one sample in a study of blood T cell repertoires in COVID-19. Measured with immunoSEQ multiplex PCR; TCRdb has only the in-frame clones, and not every one. The sample records over 70,000 clones, about 77% being singletons. Input material: peripheral blood. The source is a man in his 70s with COVID-19, enrolled during active disease.

V gene TRBV29-1 combines with J gene TRBJ1-2; D gene unclear. Trimming removed 6 bases from V and 10 bases from J, with 15 bases in between. This CDR3 region has 11 residues. Germline CDR1 and CDR2: SQVTM and ANQGSEA. CDR3 sequence (DNA): TGCAGCGTGGAAAGCGACGGGGTCTACACCTTC. This encodes CSVESDGVYTF.

A single count supports this clone. The CDR3 region is CASSLDPLTGNEYGYTF. Written as DNA, the CDR3 is TGTGCCAGCAGCTTGGACCCTCTAACAGGGAATGAGTATGGCTACACCTTC. J is TRBJ1-2 and V is TRBV5-4; a weak D match, TRBD1 (6 bases). The CDR3 is 17 amino acids. Trimming pared 0 bases from V and 5 bases from J, leaving 20 bases between. In germline, CDR1 is SGHNT, CDR2 YYREEE (reference sequence).

V is TRBV19 and J is TRBJ2-2; D possibly corresponds to TRBD2 (6 bases). The germline V gene has CDR1 LNHDA and CDR2 SQIVND (reference sequence). Trimming removed 6 bases at V and 3 bases at J, with 14 bases between. This CDR3 region has 15 residues. In nucleotides, the CDR3 is TGTGCCAGTAGAAACGGAGGGGTAGACACCGGGGAGCTGTTTTTT. Amino acid sequence: CASRNGGVDTGELFF.

This chain uses TRBV7-9 with TRBJ1-5, with TRBD1 matching 7 bases. Looked up from germline, CDR1 is SEHNR and CDR2 is FQNEAQ (reference sequence). This CDR3 region has 16 residues. V was pared by 5 bases and J by 0 bases, with 7 bases of the junction left unmatched. CDR3 in DNA: TGTGCCAGCAGCCTGACGACAGGGCTTAGCAATCAGCCCCAGCATTTT. Translation: CASSLTTGLSNQPQHF.